The clone carrying this TCR beta chain came up many times. The antigen is undetermined. CDR3 length: 12 amino acids. V lost 5 bases and J lost 8; bases outside the gene matches: 2. These data are taken from a study of T-cell reconstitution after alpha-beta-depleted transplantation in children. Findings and limits, study-wide: The study traced high day-60 TCRbeta diversity in some patients to surviving recipient T cells and thymic progenitors. Reportedly, only several hundred clones from non-depleted graft cells drove alpha-beta T-cell counts at about two months. T-cell numbers and diversity one year post-transplant derived largely from freshly generated T cells.

The library targeted TCRbeta and was prepared with unique molecular identifiers. TCRdb itself ran the PCR reads through MiXCR, one entry per CDR3 protein. The sample contains 250,000 or so distinct CDR3 sequences, just under 8.5% of which appear only once. Sequenced material: PBMCs, mostly from graft donor cells, taken 180 days after TCRalphabeta/CD19-depleted stem cell transplant. This receptor was taken from a male patient under 18 who had a stem cell transplant for acute lymphoblastic leukemia, so the T cells may come from the graft donor. This chain links TRBV12-3 or TRBV12-4 with TRBJ2-2; 7 nucleotides agree with TRBD1. CDR3 DNA sequence: TGTGCCAGCAGTGACAGGGAGGGGGAGCTGTTTTTT. Translated: CASSDREGELFF.